The 30 T cell receptor beta chains listed next were all sequenced from one sample in a study of CD8+ T cells in alopecia areata. Following RNA extraction, reverse transcription yielded cDNA that acted as the sequencing template. Method: immunoSEQ multiplex PCR; TCRdb's copy keeps in-frame clones and lacks some. The sample lists about 64,000 clones, roughly 40% occurring once. Sequenced sample: NKG2D-low CD8+ T cells sorted from blood. The receptors were sampled from a human donor with alopecia areata.

This clone was counted between two and nine times. The chain uses TRBV5-1 and TRBJ2-2, with D unresolved. Trimming pared 1 base from V and 4 bases from J, leaving 14 bases between. Germline V gene sequence: CDR1 SGHRS, CDR2 YFSETQ. The CDR3 is 16 amino acids. Here the CDR3 DNA reads TGCGCCAGCAGCTTGAAGGACCCTACGGTCACCGGGGAGCTGTTTTTT. Amino acids: CASSLKDPTVTGELFF.

The chain has TRBV7-2 and TRBJ2-7; the D gene is possibly TRBD1 (5 bases). Germline V lookup: CDR1 SGHTA, CDR2 FQGNSA. This CDR3 comprises 14 residues. The germline V and J ends were trimmed by 4 bases and 4 bases, with 14 bases remaining between them. CDR3 in amino acids: CASSSRVRNYEQYF. Written as DNA, the CDR3 is TGTGCCAGCAGCTCCAGGGTTAGGAATTACGAGCAGTACTTC.

V and J are TRBV11-1 and TRBJ2-7; perhaps TRBD2 as D (5 bases). The CDR3 contains 13 residues. Deletions cut 3 bases from V and 6 bases from J, with 12 bases between. In germline, CDR1 is SGHAT, CDR2 FQDESV (reference sequence). CDR3 sequence: CASSFGLAGEQYF. The CDR3 DNA is TGTGCCAGCAGCTTTGGGCTAGCAGGCGAGCAGTACTTC.

There are a few counts of this clone. The chain combines TRBV27 with TRBJ1-1; 8 positions agree with TRBD1. Germline V gene data show CDR1 as MNHEY and CDR2 as SMNVEV (reference sequence). V lost 1 base, J lost 8 bases, and 3 bases stayed unmatched. The CDR3 length is 13 residues. The chain's CDR3 is CASSLFRDREAFF. The CDR3 nucleotides are TGTGCCAGCAGTTTATTCCGGGACAGGGAAGCTTTCTTT.

In this sample, this clone turned up a few times. The rearrangement joins TRBV29-1 to TRBJ1-1; D unclear. Germline assignment: CDR1 SQVTM and CDR2 ANQGSEA. CDR3 length: 13 amino acids. V was pared by 0 bases and J by 1 base, with 6 bases between. CDR3: CSVEDRQNTEAFF. CDR3 DNA: TGCAGCGTTGAAGACAGACAGAACACTGAAGCTTTCTTT.

The chain links TRBV19 to TRBJ1-5; D perhaps matches TRBD1 (5 bases). Germline V gene lookup returns CDR1 LNHDA and CDR2 SQIVND (reference sequence). Trimming shortened V by 8 bases and J by 5 bases, and 13 bases separated the two germline ends. The length of the CDR3 is 13 residues. CDR3 sequence reads: CASSAGGDQPQHF. In nucleotides, the CDR3 is TGTGCCAGTTCTGCTGGGGGGGATCAGCCCCAGCATTTT.

A few counts support this clone. V gene TRBV29-1 combines with J gene TRBJ2-7; D may be TRBD1 or TRBD2 (6 bases each). Trimming cost V 4 bases and J 5 bases, with 18 bases left between them. Germline assignment: CDR1 SQVTM and CDR2 ANQGSEA. The CDR3 consists of 14 residues. This chain's CDR3 is CSVVGGPLPDEQYF. The CDR3 DNA follows: TGCAGCGTTGTCGGGGGCCCCTTACCTGACGAGCAGTACTTC.

This clone was found a few times. This rearrangement joins TRBV7-8 to TRBJ2-7; 9 bases match TRBD1. Germline values: CDR1 SGHVS, CDR2 FQNEAQ. This CDR3 has 14 amino acids. V gave up 5 bases and J gave up 3 bases; unmatched junction bases: 5. In nucleotides, the CDR3 is TGTGCCAGCAGCCCTGGGACAGGGATCTACGAGCAGTACTTC. Its protein is CASSPGTGIYEQYF.

The chain joins TRBV6-5 to TRBJ2-5; 7 bases align to TRBD2. The CDR3 runs to 14 residues. Germline CDR1 is MNHEY and CDR2 is SVGAGI. Losses at the gene ends were 5 bases for V and 3 bases for J; bases not matched to a gene: 6. CDR3 sequence (DNA): TGTGCCAGCAGTGTCGAGGCGGGGGAAGAGACCCAGTACTTC. Its translation: CASSVEAGEETQYF.

The chain employs TRBV2 and TRBJ2-1; D remains unclear. V was clipped by 4 bases and J by 0 bases, with 10 bases between them. The CDR3 length is 15 residues. Germline V gene lookup returns CDR1 SNHLY and CDR2 FYNNEI. Here the CDR3 reads CASSGTISSYNEQFF. CDR3 in DNA: TGTGCCAGCAGTGGTACGATCTCCTCCTACAATGAGCAGTTCTTC.

The chain joins TRBV7-9 to TRBJ2-1; D not resolved. Trimming stripped 0 bases from V and 1 base from J, with 10 bases between. CDR3 length equals 16 residues. Germline V gene data show CDR1 as SEHNR and CDR2 as FQNEAQ (reference sequence). The CDR3 sequence: CASSLAFGRSYNEQFF. The DNA of the CDR3 is TGTGCCAGCAGCTTAGCGTTCGGCAGGTCCTACAATGAGCAGTTCTTC.

V usage is TRBV6-1 and J usage is TRBJ2-5, with 7 bases fitting TRBD2. The closer fit of TRBJ2-7 to the DNA end suggests the J call may be wrong. The CDR3 loop spans 15 amino acids. Germline V gives CDR1 MNHNS, CDR2 SASEGT. The DNA for the CDR3 is TGTGCCAGCAGTGAAGGGTGGACTAGATCGGACGAGCAGTACTTC. Translation: CASSEGWTRSDEQYF.

The CDR3 loop reads CASSDEGEWIYGYTF. CDR3 nucleotide sequence: TGTGCCAGCAGTGATGAGGGGGAATGGATCTATGGCTACACCTTC. The chain carries TRBV2 and TRBJ1-2, with a tentative D call TRBD1 (6 bases). The CDR3 totals 15 residues. Germline V CDR1 and CDR2: SNHLY, FYNNEI. V lost 3 bases, J lost 4 bases, and 15 bases lay in between.

This clone was seen a few times. The chain links TRBV7-9 to TRBJ2-1, with 8 nucleotides matching TRBD2. V trimming: 5 bases; J trimming: 15 bases; junction bases outside the gene matches: 6. The germline V gene has CDR1 SEHNR and CDR2 FQNEAQ (reference sequence). The length of the CDR3 is 11 residues. The CDR3 sequence is CASSPDGRGFF. For the CDR3, the DNA is TGTGCCAGCAGCCCCGACGGGAGGGGGTTCTTC.

The V call is TRBV28, the J call TRBJ1-3, with D possibly TRBD1 on 6 matching bases. The germline V and J ends were trimmed by 5 bases and 3 bases, with 11 bases remaining between them. The CDR3 runs to 14 residues. The germline CDR1 and CDR2 sequences are MDHEN and SYDVKM. The CDR3 loop is CASSAGQSGNTIYF. The CDR3, as DNA: TGTGCCAGCAGTGCAGGACAGAGTGGAAACACCATATATTTT.

This clone has a handful of counts. The chain links TRBV4-1 to TRBJ2-1; TRBD1 matches 8 bases. The CDR3 covers 15 residues. With V trimmed by 4 bases and J by 4 bases, 6 bases remained unmatched. Per germline, CDR1 MGHRA and CDR2 YSYEKL. The CDR3 nucleotides read TGCGCCAGCAGCCTCCACGGACAGGGATACAATGAGCAGTTCTTC. It yields the protein CASSLHGQGYNEQFF.

This chain joins TRBV27 and TRBJ2-7; 8 bases align to TRBD1. Germline V lookup: CDR1 MNHEY, CDR2 SMNVEV (reference sequence). CDR3 length: 15 residues. The J segment lost 7 bases and the V segment lost 0 bases, leaving 8 bases of the junction unmatched. The CDR3 DNA reads as TGTGCCAGCAGTTTATCGGCAGGGGGCGTGGGGGAGCAGTACTTC. Its protein product is CASSLSAGGVGEQYF.

This clone is a singleton in its sample. V is TRBV20-1 and J is TRBJ2-7; D is ambiguous. Trimming left V 0 bases short and J 5 bases short, with 5 bases between. From germline, CDR1 is DFQATT and CDR2 SNEGSKA (reference sequence). CDR3 size: 11 residues. The CDR3 bases are TGCAGTGCTAGAGAGGGAAACGAGCAGTACTTC. It is translated as CSAREGNEQYF.

This clone was detected only a few times. J is TRBJ2-1 and V is TRBV13, with D unclear. Trimming pared 0 bases from V and 4 bases from J, leaving 7 bases between. The germline CDR1 and CDR2 sequences are PRHDT and FYEKMQ (reference sequence). The length of the CDR3 is 14 residues. CDR3 bases: TGTGCCAGCAGCTTAGGAGGGCTTTACAATGAGCAGTTCTTC. Translating gives CASSLGGLYNEQFF. The full variable domain, rest sourced from reference TRBV13 and TRBJ2-1, is AAGVIQSPRHLIKEKRETATLKCYPIPRHDTVYWYQQGPGQDPQFLISFYEKMQSDKGSIPDRFSAQQFSDYHSELNMSSLELGDSALYFCASSLGGLYNEQFFGPGTRLTVL.

V is TRBV29-1 and J is TRBJ2-1; D unclear. Germline-derived CDR1 and CDR2 are SQVTM and ANQGSEA. V dropped 0 bases and J dropped 5 bases, with 5 bases sitting between them. This CDR3 spans 12 amino acids. In DNA form, the CDR3 reads TGCAGCGTTGAAGAAAGGGACAATGAGCAGTTCTTC. This sequence encodes CSVEERDNEQFF.

This clone turned up a few times. V and J are TRBV4-3 and TRBJ2-1; D gene uncertain. Germline V gives CDR1 LGHNA, CDR2 YSLEER. Trimming removed 0 bases at V and 7 bases at J, with 7 bases between. The CDR3 is 13 amino acids. DNA of the CDR3: TGCGCCAGCAGCCAAGAAATGTGGAATGAGCAGTTCTTC. Protein: CASSQEMWNEQFF.

This clone came up a few times. CDR3: CSVWTGGASGANVLTF. DNA of the CDR3: TGCAGCGTTTGGACAGGGGGCGCGTCTGGGGCCAACGTCCTGACTTTC. V gene TRBV29-1 combines with J gene TRBJ2-6; 11 nucleotides agree with TRBD1. This CDR3 contains 16 residues. J gave up 1 base and V 5 bases, and 4 bases lay outside the gene matches. The germline gives CDR1 SQVTM, CDR2 ANQGSEA.

This rearrangement joins TRBV4-1 to TRBJ1-1; D unclear. CDR1 and CDR2 from the germline V gene are MGHRA and YSYEKL. V lost 0 bases and J 5 bases, leaving 7 bases between the germline ends. CDR3 size: 13 residues. This CDR3 reads CASSQERRTEAFF. CDR3 coding DNA: TGCGCCAGCAGCCAAGAGAGGCGAACTGAAGCTTTCTTT.

This clone is a singleton in its sample. V and J are TRBV11-3 and TRBJ1-1; unclear D gene. Trimming took off 5 bases at V and 5 bases at J, with 12 bases between the two ends. This CDR3 has 13 residues. Per germline, CDR1 SGHNT and CDR2 YENEEA. Here the CDR3 reads CASSRTRGTEAFF. In DNA form, the CDR3 reads TGTGCCAGCAGCCGCACTCGAGGGACTGAAGCTTTCTTT.

For the CDR3, the DNA is TGTGCCAGCAGCTCCCGCGCCGGGGAGCTGTTTTTT. Protein sequence: CASSSRAGELFF. V gene TRBV9 combines with J gene TRBJ2-2; D unresolved. Germline values: CDR1 SGDLS, CDR2 YYNGEE. V dropped 4 bases and J dropped 6 bases, with 7 bases sitting between them. The CDR3 has 12 amino acids.

The gene calls are TRBV29-1 and TRBJ2-3; tentatively, D is TRBD2 (6 bases). The ends were cut back, 3 bases at V and 2 bases at J, with 9 bases in the middle. There are 13 residues in the CDR3. Per germline, CDR1 SQVTM and CDR2 ANQGSEA. The CDR3 is CSVDGGATDTQYF. The CDR3 nucleotides read TGCAGCGTTGACGGAGGGGCCACAGATACGCAGTATTTT.

This clone has more than one count but fewer than ten. V and J are TRBV29-1 and TRBJ2-3; 15 nucleotides agree with TRBD2. Germline assignment: CDR1 SQVTM and CDR2 ANQGSEA. The junction had 12 bases not matched to a gene; V was cut back by 6 bases and J by 8 bases. The CDR3 is 16 residues long. The CDR3 region is CSVVRGLAGGTGTQYF. Here the CDR3 DNA reads TGCAGCGTCGTTAGAGGACTAGCGGGAGGGACGGGTACGCAGTATTTT.

The chain employs TRBV4-3 and TRBJ2-3; 11 bases line up with TRBD2. V lost 1 base, J lost 11 bases, and 11 bases stayed unmatched. The CDR3 loop spans 16 amino acids. Germline CDR1 reads LGHNA; CDR2 reads YSLEER. CDR3 sequence (DNA): TGCGCCAGCAGCCAAGTGCTAGCGGGGGGCTCGACGGGGCAGTATTTT. Protein product: CASSQVLAGGSTGQYF.

The V gene is TRBV29-1, the J gene TRBJ2-7; 8 nucleotides line up with TRBD1. Trimming removed 4 bases from V and 0 bases from J; junction bases left unmatched: 2. The CDR3 totals 13 residues. In germline, CDR1 is SQVTM, CDR2 ANQGSEA. CDR3 nucleotides: TGCAGCGTTGGGACAGGGAGCTCCTACGAGCAGTACTTC. Translation: CSVGTGSSYEQYF.

This clone was found a few times. The V gene is TRBV7-9, the J gene TRBJ2-5; D may be TRBD2 (6 bases). The CDR3 totals 15 residues. V lost 2 bases and J lost 0, with 10 bases in between. Germline loops: CDR1 SEHNR, CDR2 FQNEAQ (reference sequence). CDR3 region: CASSLNRGNQETQYF. The DNA for the CDR3 is TGTGCCAGCAGCTTAAACCGGGGGAACCAAGAGACCCAGTACTTC.